These T cell receptor beta chains were read from a single sample in a study of T cell responses to AZD1222 COVID-19 vaccine. Libraries were prepared by immunoSEQ multiplex PCR; TCRdb keeps only in-frame clonotypes and omits some of them. The table includes tens of thousands of clones, over 75% detected once. This specimen was peripheral blood, taken on day 0 of AZD1222 vaccination. The receptors here all came from an adult in good health. Both conserved end residues are part of each CDR3. A D gene is named only where the DNA matches it firmly. Clone sizes are given selectively: once, few, many, or a class where the clone is expanded.

CDR3nt: TGTGCCAGTCCCACCGGTGGAAAAGCTTTCTTT
CDR3aa: CASPTGGKAFF
j_gene: TRBJ1-1
v_gene: TRBV12-3/TRBV12-4
abundance: -
len: 11
d_gene: -

CDR3nt: TGTGCCAGCAGTATTCTACCTAACTATGGCTACACCTTC
CDR3aa: CASSILPNYGYTF
j_gene: TRBJ1-2
v_gene: TRBV6-5
abundance: -
len: 13
d_gene: -

CDR3nt: TGCGCCAGCAGCGGGACAGGGAGGGAATCACCCCTCCACTTT
CDR3aa: CASSGTGRESPLHF
j_gene: TRBJ1-6
v_gene: TRBV5-1
abundance: -
len: 14
d_gene: TRBD1

CDR3nt: TGTGCCAGCAGCCAGACAGGTACGCAGTATTTT
CDR3aa: CASSQTGTQYF
j_gene: TRBJ2-3
v_gene: TRBV14
abundance: -
len: 11
d_gene: -

CDR3nt: TGCAGCGTTGGGATGTTGCCAGGGGCCGTGAACACTGAAGCTTTCTTT
CDR3aa: CSVGMLPGAVNTEAFF
j_gene: TRBJ1-1
v_gene: TRBV29-1
abundance: once
len: 16
d_gene: -

CDR3nt: TGTGCCAGCAGCGACAGGCCGAATGAAAAACTGTTTTTT
CDR3aa: CASSDRPNEKLFF
j_gene: TRBJ1-4
v_gene: TRBV6-5
abundance: -
len: 13
d_gene: -

CDR3nt: TGTGCCAGCAACCTCCGGGGCCTCAATTCACCCCTCCACTTT
CDR3aa: CASNLRGLNSPLHF
j_gene: TRBJ1-6
v_gene: TRBV6-5
abundance: -
len: 14
d_gene: -

CDR3nt: TGTGCCAGCAGCAAAGTGGTGTACCCAGCCTCGTTAACATATAGCAATCAGCCCCAGCATTTT
CDR3aa: CASSKVVYPASLTYSNQPQHF
j_gene: TRBJ1-5
v_gene: TRBV21-1
abundance: -
len: 21
d_gene: -

CDR3nt: TGTGCCACCAACGGGACGGGAGCTAACTATGGCTACACCTTC
CDR3aa: CATNGTGANYGYTF
j_gene: TRBJ1-2
v_gene: TRBV24-1
abundance: few
len: 14
d_gene: -

CDR3nt: TGTGCCAGCAGTCCCGCAGACTACGAGCAGTACTTC
CDR3aa: CASSPADYEQYF
j_gene: TRBJ2-7
v_gene: TRBV6-5
abundance: -
len: 12
d_gene: -

CDR3nt: TGTGCCAGCAGTGCAACAGGCGTCTTGGAAAAACTGTTTTTT
CDR3aa: CASSATGVLEKLFF
j_gene: TRBJ1-4
v_gene: TRBV2
abundance: few
len: 14
d_gene: -

CDR3nt: TGTGCCAGCAGCTTAGATGGCGCCGCGGGAGACATTCAGTACTTC
CDR3aa: CASSLDGAAGDIQYF
j_gene: TRBJ2-4
v_gene: TRBV11-2
abundance: -
len: 15
d_gene: TRBD2

CDR3nt: TGCGCCAGCAGGACTAGCGGGGGGGATAGCTCCTACAATGAGCAGTTCTTC
CDR3aa: CASRTSGGDSSYNEQFF
j_gene: TRBJ2-1
v_gene: TRBV10-2
abundance: -
len: 17
d_gene: TRBD2

CDR3nt: TGTGCCTGGGACAGGGTAGGGGCAAACTATGGCTACACCTTC
CDR3aa: CAWDRVGANYGYTF
j_gene: TRBJ1-2
v_gene: TRBV30
abundance: -
len: 14
d_gene: TRBD1